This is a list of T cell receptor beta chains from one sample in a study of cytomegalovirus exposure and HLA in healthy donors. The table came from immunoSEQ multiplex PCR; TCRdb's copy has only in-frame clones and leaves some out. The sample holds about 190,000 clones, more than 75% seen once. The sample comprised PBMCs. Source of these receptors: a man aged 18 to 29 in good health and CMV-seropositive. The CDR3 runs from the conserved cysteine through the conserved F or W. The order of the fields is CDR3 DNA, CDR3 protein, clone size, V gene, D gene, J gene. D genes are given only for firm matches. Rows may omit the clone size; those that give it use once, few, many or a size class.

DNA: TGCAGCGTCCATCGACAGGGCCCTAATGGCTACACCTTC
CDR3: CSVHRQGPNGYTF
size: few
V: TRBV29-1
D: TRBD1
J: TRBJ1-2

DNA: TGTGCCAGCAGCCCTATAACCCCCGGGGAGCTGTTTTTT
CDR3: CASSPITPGELFF
size: -
V: TRBV9
D: -
J: TRBJ2-2

DNA: TGTGCCAGCAGCCAAGATCTAAGGGTGGGGCGGCTGAACACCGGGGAGCTGTTTTTT
CDR3: CASSQDLRVGRLNTGELFF
size: -
V: TRBV14
D: -
J: TRBJ2-2

DNA: TGTGCCAGCAGCCTACCGGGACAGGGGCCTTACAATGAGCAGTTCTTC
CDR3: CASSLPGQGPYNEQFF
size: -
V: TRBV4-2
D: TRBD1
J: TRBJ2-1

DNA: TGTGCCAGCAGTGACAGTGTTGGCGATGGAGGTAATGAGCAGTTCTTC
CDR3: CASSDSVGDGGNEQFF
size: -
V: TRBV6-4
D: -
J: TRBJ2-1

DNA: TGTGCCAGCAGTTCCCCAACAGTAAATGAAAAACTGTTTTTT
CDR3: CASSSPTVNEKLFF
size: -
V: TRBV28
D: -
J: TRBJ1-4

DNA: TGTGCCAGCGGGAGGGGCTACGAGCAGTACTTC
CDR3: CASGRGYEQYF
size: -
V: TRBV6-5
D: TRBD2
J: TRBJ2-7

DNA: TGTGCCAGCAGCCGGATACGACACAGGGGGCCCCCCGGGGAGCTGTTTTTT
CDR3: CASSRIRHRGPPGELFF
size: -
V: TRBV7-2
D: TRBD1
J: TRBJ2-2

DNA: TGCGCCAGCAGCCAAGATGGGGCGGGAGGGCCTCCAGATACGCAGTATTTT
CDR3: CASSQDGAGGPPDTQYF
size: -
V: TRBV4-1
D: TRBD2
J: TRBJ2-3

DNA: TGCGCCAGCAGCGAGCCGAGCTCCTACGAGCAGTACTTC
CDR3: CASSEPSSYEQYF
size: -
V: TRBV5-1
D: -
J: TRBJ2-7

DNA: TGTGCCAGCAGCCCAGGTTTCGCAGGGGACACTGAAGCTTTCTTT
CDR3: CASSPGFAGDTEAFF
size: -
V: TRBV11-1
D: -
J: TRBJ1-1

DNA: TGCGCCAGCAGCCAGGCCCCGACTAGCGGGAACTCAGATACGCAGTATTTT
CDR3: CASSQAPTSGNSDTQYF
size: -
V: TRBV4-3
D: TRBD2
J: TRBJ2-3

DNA: TGTGCCAGCAGTTACGGCAGGCAAGAGACCCAGTACTTC
CDR3: CASSYGRQETQYF
size: -
V: TRBV6-5
D: -
J: TRBJ2-5

DNA: TGTGCCAGCAGCTCAGGGGAGATCACAGATACGCAGTATTTT
CDR3: CASSSGEITDTQYF
size: few
V: TRBV11-3
D: -
J: TRBJ2-3

DNA: TGTGCCAGCAGTGCCGGGACTAGCGCAGATACGCAGTATTTT
CDR3: CASSAGTSADTQYF
size: few
V: TRBV6-4
D: TRBD2
J: TRBJ2-3